This T cell receptor beta chain comes out of a study of type 1 regulatory T cells. Study as a whole: T-allo10 is a Tr1-enriched, alloantigen-specific CD4 T cell product made in vitro.

TCRdb used MiXCR to reprocess the reads, holding one entry per CDR3 protein. This table has 90,000 to 100,000 distinct CDR3 sequences, roughly 31% appearing once. V lost 1 base and J lost 5; bases outside the gene matches: 7. CDR3 length: 16 amino acids. Germline V gives CDR1 SGHAT, CDR2 FQNNGV. The chain has TRBV11-2 and TRBJ1-1; TRBD1 matches 10 bases. The source of this sequence is a human donor in good health. Sequenced material: CD4+ T cells, either the whole sample or a sorted fraction (not recorded which). Written as DNA, the CDR3 is TGTGCCAGCAGCTTAGTGCCCGGGACAGGGGTGACTGAAGCTTTCTTT. It yields the protein CASSLVPGTGVTEAFF. Complete variable domain (other parts from reference TRBV11-2 and TRBJ1-1): EAGVAQSPRYKIIEKRQSVAFWCNPISGHATLYWYQQILGQGPKLLIQFQNNGVVDDSQLPKDRFSAERLKGVDSTLKIQPAKLEDSAVYLCASSLVPGTGVTEAFFGQGTRLTVV.